Presented here are 28 T cell receptor beta chains from one specimen sequenced in a study of a mutant IDH1 vaccine in newly diagnosed glioma. The time point: week 11, during vaccination. Alongside topical imiquimod, each dose of vaccine comprised 300 ug of mutant IDH1 20-mer peptide. Their antigen targets remain unknown. Here immunoSEQ multiplex PCR was the method, and the copy in TCRdb shows in-frame clones only, minus some. Of fewer than 150,000 clones in the sample, around 90% are singletons; the top ten hold 0.55% to 0.7%. Sequences were derived from PBMCs, sampled from a glioma patient whose treatment included an IDH1 peptide vaccine. Receptors were obtained from a woman aged 50 to 60 with glioma.

The chain employs TRBV6-5 and TRBJ1-6; 12 nucleotides agree with TRBD1. J lost 9 bases, V lost 6 bases, and 3 bases had no gene match. Germline CDR1 is MNHEY and CDR2 is SVGAGI. The CDR3 contains 14 residues. CDR3 residues: CASSRDRGPSPLHF. Written as DNA, the CDR3 is TGTGCCAGCAGCAGGGACAGGGGGCCTTCACCCCTCCACTTT.

The gene calls are TRBV13 and TRBJ1-2; a weak D match, TRBD1 (5 bases). Germline CDR1 PRHDT, CDR2 FYEKMQ (reference sequence). With 2 bases removed from V and 2 bases from J, the gap between germline ends came to 15 bases. The CDR3 totals 16 residues. CDR3 amino acids: CASSLSQGKPNYGYTF. For the CDR3, the DNA is TGTGCCAGCAGCTTATCCCAGGGCAAGCCAAACTATGGCTACACCTTC.

The chain employs TRBV5-6 and TRBJ1-5; 8 positions match TRBD1. The CDR3 totals 16 residues. Germline CDR1 reads SGHDT; CDR2 reads YYEEEE. The V gene end was trimmed by 4 bases and the J gene end by 3 bases; junction bases not matched to a gene: 9. CDR3 residues: CASSPSGTGVNQPQHF. In nucleotides, the CDR3 is TGTGCCAGCAGCCCCAGCGGGACAGGAGTCAATCAGCCCCAGCATTTT.

A single count supports this clone. The chain employs TRBV27 and TRBJ2-3; 8 bases are a match to TRBD2. Germline CDR1 and CDR2: MNHEY and SMNVEV (reference sequence). The trim removed 2 bases at V and 6 bases at J, leaving 10 bases unmatched. This CDR3 comprises 16 residues. CDR3 sequence (DNA): TGTGCCAGCAGTTTACAGACCATTAGCGGGACGGATACGCAGTATTTT. Its translation: CASSLQTISGTDTQYF.

V is TRBV18 and J is TRBJ1-1, with D tentatively TRBD1 (5 bases). V lost 0 bases to trimming and J lost 3 bases, with 11 bases between them. There are 15 residues in the CDR3. CDR1 and CDR2 (germline): KGHSH, LQKENI. The CDR3 region has the DNA TGTGCCAGCTCACCACCCCCTGGGGGAGACACTGAAGCTTTCTTT. Protein: CASSPPPGGDTEAFF.

The gene calls are TRBV7-9 and TRBJ2-7; 8 bases map to TRBD1. V dropped 1 base and J dropped 5; count of bases not matched to a gene: 4. The germline CDR1 and CDR2 sequences are SEHNR and FQNEAQ (reference sequence). There are 14 residues in the CDR3. This CDR3 reads CASSLGQGAHEQYF. The CDR3 DNA reads as TGTGCCAGCAGCTTAGGGCAGGGGGCGCACGAGCAGTACTTC.

The chain joins TRBV12-5 to TRBJ1-1; 8 bases are a match to TRBD1. The CDR3 covers 15 residues. The ends lost 6 bases at V and 1 base at J; junction bases unmatched: 7. CDR1 and CDR2 from the germline V gene are LGHNT and FRNRAP. Here the CDR3 reads CASGLPDRGNTEAFF. The CDR3 region has the DNA TGTGCTAGTGGCCTCCCCGACAGGGGGAACACTGAAGCTTTCTTT.

The chain recombines TRBV6-1 with TRBJ1-5; weak D call: TRBD1 (6 bases). CDR1 and CDR2 from the germline V gene are MNHNS and SASEGT. Deletions cut 6 bases from V and 6 bases from J, with 15 bases between. The CDR3 totals 14 residues. The CDR3 DNA reads as TGTGCCAGCAGAGAACAGGGTGCAAGTCAGCCCCAGCATTTT. This translates into CASREQGASQPQHF.

The chain links TRBV18 to TRBJ2-1; D is unclear. V was trimmed by 0 bases and J by 2 bases, leaving 8 bases between them. The length of the CDR3 is 15 residues. Germline V CDR1 and CDR2: KGHSH, LQKENI. The CDR3 sequence is CASSPPGNPYNEQFF. The CDR3 DNA sequence: TGTGCCAGCTCACCACCGGGTAACCCCTACAATGAGCAGTTCTTC.

The CDR3 sequence is CATTGAGASNTGELFF. The CDR3 coding sequence is TGTGCCACGACCGGCGCGGGCGCATCGAACACCGGGGAGCTGTTTTTT. This chain links TRBV28 with TRBJ2-2; weak D call: TRBD2 (5 bases). V dropped 10 bases and J dropped 0 bases, with 18 bases sitting between them. CDR1 MDHEN and CDR2 SYDVKM come from the germline V gene. The CDR3 is 16 amino acids.

The V gene is TRBV11-3, the J gene TRBJ2-1; TRBD2 matches 9 bases. Germline trimming cut 1 base from V and 8 bases from J; bases unmatched to any gene: 3. Germline V CDR1 and CDR2: SGHNT, YENEEA. The CDR3 loop spans 14 amino acids. CDR3 in DNA: TGTGCCAGCAGCTTAGGTAGCGGGAGCTATGAGCAGTTCTTC. Amino acids: CASSLGSGSYEQFF.

V usage is TRBV12-5 and J usage is TRBJ2-1; TRBD2 matches at 9 bases. V lost 5 bases, J lost 9 bases, and 8 bases stayed unmatched. The CDR3 loop spans 14 amino acids. The V gene's germline CDR1 is LGHNT and CDR2 FRNRAP. The CDR3: CASGLAERGVEQFF. The CDR3 bases are TGTGCTAGTGGTCTAGCGGAGCGGGGGGTTGAGCAGTTCTTC.

The gene calls are TRBV4-1 and TRBJ2-5; D not certain. The V gene's germline CDR1 is MGHRA and CDR2 YSYEKL. Trimming took off 1 base at V and 3 bases at J, with 15 bases between the two ends. There are 16 residues in the CDR3. CDR3 region: CASSQGSVHTKETQYF. CDR3 sequence (DNA): TGCGCCAGCAGCCAAGGGTCCGTACATACCAAAGAGACCCAGTACTTC.

The chain uses TRBV25-1 and TRBJ2-1, with TRBD1 matching over 8 bases. This CDR3 spans 12 amino acids. The V segment lost 8 bases and the J segment 9 bases; nucleotides outside the gene matches: 6. Germline V gene lookup returns CDR1 MGHDK and CDR2 SYGVNS. The CDR3 loop is CASADRGVEQFF. The CDR3 bases are TGTGCCAGCGCCGACAGGGGAGTTGAGCAGTTCTTC.

The CDR3 sequence: CASSVDGRGAKNIQYF. The CDR3 DNA reads as TGTGCCAGCAGCGTAGACGGGAGGGGAGCCAAAAACATTCAGTACTTC. The chain has TRBV9 and TRBJ2-4, with 8 bases fitting TRBD2. V was pared by 0 bases and J by 0 bases, with 2 bases of the junction left unmatched. The V gene's germline CDR1 is SGDLS and CDR2 YYNGEE. The CDR3 runs to 16 residues.

This clone was counted a few times. V is TRBV14 and J is TRBJ2-7; D is undetermined. V lost 7 bases to trimming and J lost 3 bases, with 16 bases between them. CDR1 SGHDN and CDR2 FVKESK come from the germline V gene. The CDR3 totals 14 residues. In nucleotides, the CDR3 is TGTGCCAGCACCTCAGACTGGAACAGCTACGAGCAGTACTTC. Translation: CASTSDWNSYEQYF. Looking up the rest from reference TRBV14 and TRBJ2-7 gives the full variable domain: EAGVTQFPSHSVIEKGQTVTLRCDPISGHDNLYWYRRVMGKEIKFLLHFVKESKQDESGMPNNRFLAERTGGTYSTLKVQPAELEDSGVYFCASTSDWNSYEQYFGPGTRLTVT.

This clone appeared once. The chain employs TRBV19 and TRBJ1-5; 8 bases agree with TRBD1. The CDR3 runs to 14 residues. Looked up from germline, CDR1 is LNHDA and CDR2 is SQIVND (reference sequence). V trimming: 2 bases; J trimming: 6 bases; junction bases outside the gene matches: 3. The CDR3 bases are TGTGCCAGTAGTATACAGGGGGCAGGTCAGCCCCAGCATTTT. This codes for CASSIQGAGQPQHF.

This chain links TRBV6-5 with TRBJ2-7; D unresolved. The V end was cut by 2 bases, the J end by 3 bases, with 8 bases between. This CDR3 comprises 13 residues. Germline V lookup: CDR1 MNHEY, CDR2 SVGAGI. This chain's CDR3 is CASSYTKFYEQYF. CDR3 nucleotides: TGTGCCAGCAGTTACACCAAATTCTACGAGCAGTACTTC.

CDR3 residues: CASSFRTAVMYEQYF. For the CDR3, the DNA is TGTGCCAGCAGTTTTCGGACGGCGGTTATGTACGAGCAGTACTTC. The chain joins TRBV28 to TRBJ2-7, with D uncertain. The ends were cut back, 3 bases at V and 4 bases at J, with 16 bases in the middle. The germline V gene encodes CDR1 MDHEN and CDR2 SYDVKM. This CDR3 comprises 15 residues.

The chain joins TRBV9 to TRBJ2-1; TRBD2 matches at 9 bases. CDR1 and CDR2 (germline): SGDLS, YYNGEE. V shed 0 bases, J shed 2 bases, and the junction held 6 bases outside the gene matches. The CDR3 loop spans 17 amino acids. The CDR3 bases are TGTGCCAGCAGCGTAGTATCCCCTAGCGGGACCTACAATGAGCAGTTCTTC. This sequence encodes CASSVVSPSGTYNEQFF.

This clone has a handful of counts. V usage is TRBV5-1 and J usage is TRBJ2-7; 8 nucleotides align to TRBD1. The germline CDR1 and CDR2 sequences are SGHRS and YFSETQ. V lost 4 bases, J lost 5 bases, and 11 bases stayed unmatched. The CDR3 totals 15 residues. The CDR3 loop reads CASSPDGQGVHEQYF. CDR3 sequence (DNA): TGCGCCAGCAGCCCTGATGGACAGGGAGTCCACGAGCAGTACTTC.

The rearrangement joins TRBV10-2 to TRBJ2-7; the match to TRBD2 covers 9 bases. Germline lookup yields CDR1 WSHSY and CDR2 SAAADI. The CDR3 loop spans 15 amino acids. V shed 6 bases, J shed 7 bases, and the junction held 13 bases outside the gene matches. In DNA form, the CDR3 reads TGCGCCAGCAGAACCCAAGCGGGAGGAGGGGGAGAGCAGTACTTC. Protein sequence: CASRTQAGGGGEQYF.

J is TRBJ1-2 and V is TRBV4-2; possibly TRBD1 for D (5 bases). Deletions cut 0 bases from V and 6 bases from J, with 14 bases between. Germline assignment: CDR1 LGHNA and CDR2 YNFKEQ. The CDR3 extends over 15 amino acids. The CDR3 is CASSQEEVRGDGYTF. The CDR3 coding sequence is TGTGCCAGCAGCCAAGAGGAGGTGAGGGGCGATGGCTACACCTTC.

The chain has TRBV5-1 and TRBJ2-7; D is possibly TRBD1 or TRBD2 (6 bases each). Per the germline V gene, CDR1 is SGHRS and CDR2 is YFSETQ. This CDR3 is built from 16 residues. The germline V and J ends were trimmed by 4 bases and 2 bases, with 19 bases remaining between them. This chain's CDR3 is CASSPGWGAPPYEQYF. CDR3 coding DNA: TGCGCCAGCAGCCCCGGTTGGGGGGCTCCTCCCTACGAGCAGTACTTC.

CDR3 sequence reads: CASSPPTGGWQETQYF. CDR3 coding DNA: TGCGCCAGCAGCCCCCCGACAGGCGGGTGGCAAGAGACCCAGTACTTC. This chain joins TRBV5-1 and TRBJ2-5, with a weak D call TRBD1 (6 bases). The CDR3 sequence is 16 residues long. The germline V gene has CDR1 SGHRS and CDR2 YFSETQ. V lost 4 bases and J lost 2, with 18 bases in between.

This sequence joins TRBV21-1 and TRBJ2-7; the table's D call of TRBD1 was not tested on the DNA. TRBV21-1 is termed a pseudogene. The CDR3 spans 14 residues. The CDR3 loop reads CASTPRQVSYEQYF. The CDR3 coding sequence is TGTGCCAGCACCCCCAGACAGGTCTCCTACGAGCAGTACTTC.

The chain couples TRBV28 to TRBJ1-5; the D gene is possibly TRBD1 (5 bases). CDR3 length: 14 residues. The ends were cut back, 8 bases at V and 1 base at J, with 12 bases in the middle. Germline-derived CDR1 and CDR2 are MDHEN and SYDVKM. The CDR3 bases are TGTGCCAGCTATGGGGGAAACAGCAATCAGCCCCAGCATTTT. Protein: CASYGGNSNQPQHF.

The V call is TRBV6-5, the J call TRBJ2-7; TRBD2 might be the D (7 bases). Deletions cut 0 bases from V and 4 bases from J, with 16 bases between. The CDR3 consists of 16 residues. Germline CDR1 is MNHEY and CDR2 is SVGAGI. The CDR3 DNA follows: TGTGCCAGCAGTTACTCGACGGGGGGCGCGGGGTACGAGCAGTACTTC. Translation gives CASSYSTGGAGYEQYF.